What follows describes a single TCR beta chain. Researchers prepared the TCRbeta library using unique molecular identifiers, the study reports. MiXCR was run by TCRdb on the PCR reads, yielding one entry per CDR3 protein. The table shows about 540,000 distinct CDR3 sequences, with approximately 20% occurring only once. These data are taken from a study of T-cell reconstitution after alpha-beta-depleted transplantation in children. The CDR3 totals 14 residues. Trimming shortened V by 1 base and J by 3 bases, and 9 bases separated the two germline ends. CDR1 and CDR2 (germline): SEHNR, FQNEAQ (reference sequence).

This sequence originates from a human donor who donated a stem cell graft to a child with acute lymphoblastic leukemia. V gene TRBV7-9 combines with J gene TRBJ1-1; D is uncertain. Sequencing was performed on PBMCs from the stem cell graft donor, taken from the stem cell graft. This CDR3 is CASSLGYTYTEAFF. The DNA for the CDR3 is TGTGCCAGCAGCTTAGGTTACACCTACACTGAAGCTTTCTTT.